These 3 T cell receptor beta chains were all obtained from the same sample, sequenced in a study of regulatory T cells in long-lasting Graves disease (dated by TCRdb to the early 2020s). The protocol used for the library was multiplex PCR. The sequencing machine was an Illumina HiSeq 4000. iRepertoire HTBI primers and Arm-PCR amplification of CDR3 regions were used to construct TCR beta libraries. Using fastp at Q25 and MiXCR, TCRdb reprocessed the public reads and kept productive beta chains. Merged by CDR3 protein, the rows form single entries marked with the most common genes and DNA. The sample has 300,000 to 500,000 distinct CDR3 sequences on record, around 21% of them singletons. The top ten clones comprise less than 25% of the sample. Taken with the paper, the label for time point translates to: persistent/refractory GD, antithyroid drugs over 5 years with positive TRAb. For both TCR sequencing and RNA sequencing, RNA was extracted from PBMCs in TRIzol.

The material was peripheral blood mononuclear cells (PBMCs), obtained when the disease was refractory, from a patient treated with antithyroid drugs. Every receptor here comes from a female donor with Graves disease.

This clonotype has only a few counts. J is TRBJ2-5 and V is TRBV7-2; D is possibly TRBD1 (6 bases). Germline V gene lookup returns CDR1 SGHTA and CDR2 FQGNSA. The CDR3 covers 15 residues. Deletions cut 4 bases from V and 4 bases from J, with 16 bases between. This CDR3 is CASSSSGTILETQYF. CDR3 DNA sequence: TGTGCCAGCAGCTCCTCCGGGACAATCCTAGAGACCCAGTACTTC.

This clonotype was found many times. The gene calls are TRBV3-1 and TRBJ2-5, with D perhaps being TRBD1 or TRBD2 (5 bases each). V gave up 4 bases and J gave up 5 bases, with 11 bases separating them. Germline CDR1 and CDR2: LGHDT and YNNKEL (reference sequence). The CDR3 loop spans 13 amino acids. This CDR3 reads CASSLNWGETQYF. The DNA for the CDR3 is TGTGCCAGCAGCCTTAATTGGGGGGAGACCCAGTACTTC.

The chain carries TRBV6-1 and TRBJ2-7; D is possibly TRBD1 (6 bases). Germline-derived CDR1 and CDR2 are MNHNS and SASEGT. This CDR3 spans 17 amino acids. V dropped 7 bases and J dropped 2 bases, with 24 bases sitting between them. As DNA, the CDR3 is TGTGCCAGCACTCAACCCCCAGGGACAACCAGACCCTACGAGCAGTACTTC. It translates to CASTQPPGTTRPYEQYF.